Listed below are T cell receptor beta chains from one sample, sequenced in a study of blood T cells in healthy people across ages. Using its own MiXCR run on the 5' RACE reads, TCRdb lists one record per CDR3 protein. The sample includes fewer than 800,000 distinct CDR3 sequences, around half of them seen just once. Sample: blood. The receptors here all came from a woman aged 55-75 years in good health. Each CDR3 is given with its conserved first and last residue. A D gene is named only where the DNA matches it firmly. Expanded clones are given a class, and other clones once, few, many or no size at all.

-,TRBV4-3,few,TRBJ2-1,CASSSGAGGRTYNEQFF,TGCGCCAGCAGCTCAGGGGCCGGGGGGCGGACCTACAATGAGCAGTTCTTC
TRBD1,TRBV10-3,-,TRBJ2-7,CAISESGSTGGGEQYF,TGTGCCATCAGTGAGTCGGGCTCTACAGGGGGTGGCGAGCAGTACTTC
-,TRBV5-5,many,TRBJ2-5,CASSWSTSQETQYF,TGTGCCAGCAGCTGGTCCACTAGTCAAGAGACCCAGTACTTC
TRBD1,TRBV29-1,few,TRBJ2-7,CSVESPGTGRDQYF,TGCAGCGTTGAAAGCCCCGGGACAGGGAGAGATCAGTACTTC
-,TRBV6-5,-,TRBJ2-2,CASRQDSTTGELFF,TGTGCCAGCAGACAGGACAGCACGACTGGGGAGCTGTTTTTT
-,TRBV4-3,few,TRBJ2-1,CASSPMSAGTGDEQFF,TGCGCCAGCAGCCCAATGTCAGCGGGAACAGGGGATGAGCAGTTCTTC
-,TRBV29-1,-,TRBJ1-2,CSVQRGGYYGYTF,TGCAGCGTTCAAAGAGGGGGATACTATGGCTACACCTTC
-,TRBV7-2,-,TRBJ2-7,CASSRMGGYEQYF,TGTGCCAGCAGCCGGATGGGGGGCTACGAGCAGTACTTC
-,TRBV4-3,-,TRBJ2-7,CASSRIPRGKQYF,TGCGCCAGCAGCCGCATTCCCAGGGGAAAGCAGTACTTC
TRBD1,TRBV6-5,-,TRBJ1-2,CASSVATGGYGYTF,TGTGCCAGCAGTGTTGCGACAGGGGGCTATGGCTACACCTTC
TRBD2,TRBV3-1,-,TRBJ2-7,CASSYRGGTYNEQYF,TGTGCCAGCAGCTACCGGGGGGGGACCTACAATGAGCAGTACTTC
-,TRBV6-5,-,TRBJ2-4,CAGRTGTTKNIQYF,TGTGCCGGCAGGACCGGGACAACTAAAAACATTCAGTACTTC
-,TRBV29-1,few,TRBJ2-3,CSVETVPDTQYF,TGCAGCGTTGAGACAGTGCCAGATACGCAGTATTTT
TRBD2,TRBV9,-,TRBJ2-6,CASSTSGRSSGANVLTF,TGTGCCAGCAGCACAAGCGGGAGGAGCTCTGGGGCCAACGTCCTGACTTTC
-,TRBV9,once,TRBJ2-1,CASLRVWFF,TGTGCCAGCCTAAGGGTCTGGTTCTTC
TRBD1,TRBV6-2/TRBV6-3,few,TRBJ1-5,CASRTGGYNQPQHF,TGTGCCAGCAGGACAGGGGGCTACAATCAGCCCCAGCATTTT
-,TRBV13,-,TRBJ2-6,CASSLVGWESSGANVLTF,TGTGCCAGCAGCTTAGTAGGGTGGGAGAGCTCTGGGGCCAACGTCCTGACTTTC
-,TRBV20-1,-,TRBJ2-7,CSARDWSSGISYEQYF,TGCAGTGCTAGAGATTGGAGTAGCGGAATCTCCTACGAGCAGTACTTC
-,TRBV21-1,-,TRBJ1-4,CASSPETGRPTNEKLFF,TGTGCCAGCAGCCCTGAGACAGGAAGGCCAACTAATGAAAAACTGTTTTTT
-,TRBV2,-,TRBJ1-2,CASRGDILYGYTF,TGTGCCAGCAGGGGGGACATCCTCTATGGCTACACCTTC
-,TRBV12-3/TRBV12-4,-,TRBJ1-2,CASRPVGADYGYTF,TGTGCCAGCAGGCCAGTGGGCGCGGACTATGGCTACACCTTC
-,TRBV4-1,-,TRBJ1-1,CASSQEGNRNTEAFF,TGCGCCAGCAGCCAAGAAGGGAACAGGAACACTGAAGCTTTCTTT
TRBD1,TRBV4-2,-,TRBJ2-1,CASSQFRGRDNGQFF,TGTGCCAGCAGCCAATTCAGGGGGCGCGACAATGGGCAGTTCTTC
TRBD1,TRBV10-3,-,TRBJ1-1,CAISLTGATEAFF,TGTGCCATCAGCCTGACAGGGGCCACTGAAGCTTTCTTT
TRBD2,TRBV6-5,-,TRBJ2-7,CASTSDAGVPYEQYF,TGTGCCAGCACCTCCGATGCGGGGGTTCCCTACGAGCAGTACTTC
-,TRBV7-9,once,TRBJ2-1,CAGSLRGGLIDEQFF,TGTGCCGGCAGCCTACGAGGGGGTTTGATCGATGAGCAGTTCTTC
TRBD2,TRBV7-2,-,TRBJ2-1,CASRKPGLVNNEQFF,TGTGCCAGCAGAAAACCGGGACTAGTGAACAATGAGCAGTTCTTC
-,TRBV10-3,-,TRBJ2-7,CAIRGASFGYEQYF,TGTGCCATCAGAGGGGCTAGTTTCGGCTACGAGCAGTACTTC
-,TRBV12-3/TRBV12-4,-,TRBJ1-2,CASSSRQEYGYTF,TGTGCCAGCAGTTCCCGACAGGAGTATGGCTACACCTTC
TRBD1,TRBV15,-,TRBJ2-1,CTTSRPAGTAYNEQFF,TGTACCACCAGCAGACCAGCCGGGACAGCCTACAATGAGCAGTTCTTC